These 27 T cell receptor beta chains share one sample of origin, sequenced in a study of cytomegalovirus exposure and HLA in healthy donors. Primers included in the PCR were 60 Vbeta and 13 Jbeta primers. Only in-frame clones appear in the TCRdb table, and some are missing; sequencing was by immunoSEQ multiplex PCR. Counted here are 100,000 to 150,000 clones, 7% to 9.5% occurring once; the ten biggest clones make up approximately 6.4%. Specimen: PBMCs. These receptors were taken from a woman between 35 and 50 years old in good health and CMV-seropositive.

This clone came up a few times. At the DNA level, this CDR3 is encoded by other sequences in the same sample as well. The chain combines TRBV25-1 with TRBJ2-2; D possibly corresponds to TRBD2 (7 bases). The CDR3 contains 13 residues. The ends were cut back, 11 bases at V and 5 bases at J, with 15 bases in the middle. Germline V gives CDR1 MGHDK, CDR2 SYGVNS. CDR3 in DNA: TGTGCCGCTGGGGGGGCAGGGACCGGGGAGCTGTTTTTT. Translating gives CAAGGAGTGELFF.

The V gene is TRBV6-5, the J gene TRBJ1-2, with D possibly TRBD1 on 6 matching bases. Trimming removed 2 bases at V and 0 bases at J, with 10 bases between. There are 15 residues in the CDR3. Germline assignment: CDR1 MNHEY and CDR2 SVGAGI. CDR3: CASSYKGQSNYGYTF. The CDR3 nucleotides read TGTGCCAGCAGTTACAAAGGACAGTCTAACTATGGCTACACCTTC.

The chain combines TRBV4-1 with TRBJ2-4; possibly TRBD2 for D (6 bases). This CDR3 spans 13 amino acids. CDR1 is MGHRA and CDR2 is YSYEKL in the germline V gene. Trimming took off 3 bases at V and 5 bases at J, with 8 bases between the two ends. The chain's CDR3 is CASSHSGQNIQYF. For the CDR3, the DNA is TGCGCCAGCAGCCATAGCGGCCAAAACATTCAGTACTTC.

The sample holds a few counts of this clone. The chain is built from TRBV5-1 and TRBJ1-6, with TRBD1 matching 7 bases. Per the germline V gene, CDR1 is SGHRS and CDR2 is YFSETQ. Losses at the gene ends were 4 bases for V and 7 bases for J; bases not matched to a gene: 8. This CDR3 has 15 residues. For the CDR3, the DNA is TGCGCCAGCAGCCCAAGACAGGGAAGGAATTCACCCCTCCACTTT. It yields the protein CASSPRQGRNSPLHF.

In this sample, this clone turned up a few times. The gene calls are TRBV2 and TRBJ2-7; D is perhaps TRBD1 (6 bases). CDR1 is SNHLY and CDR2 is FYNNEI in the germline V gene. V dropped 8 bases and J dropped 2 bases, with 10 bases sitting between them. The CDR3 sequence is 12 residues long. The CDR3 sequence: CASRDKTYEQYF. The DNA of the CDR3 is TGTGCCAGCCGGGACAAAACCTACGAGCAGTACTTC.

The chain combines TRBV7-9 with TRBJ1-1, with TRBD1 as a possible D gene (5 bases). The CDR3 has 14 residues. CDR1 is SEHNR and CDR2 is FQNEAQ in the germline V gene (reference sequence). V was clipped by 5 bases and J by 2 bases, with 12 bases between them. CDR3 in amino acids: CASSIITGNTEAFF. CDR3 DNA: TGTGCCAGCAGCATAATTACAGGTAACACTGAAGCTTTCTTT.

The rearrangement links TRBV7-9 to TRBJ1-1; D is perhaps TRBD1 (6 bases). The germline V and J ends were trimmed by 3 bases and 0 bases, with 14 bases remaining between them. Germline lookup yields CDR1 SEHNR and CDR2 FQNEAQ (reference sequence). The CDR3 runs 16 residues. The CDR3 DNA reads TGTGCCAGCAGCTTTGGGGGCAGCCCCTTGAACACTGAAGCTTTCTTT. Translated: CASSFGGSPLNTEAFF.

In DNA, the CDR3 is TGTGCCAGCAGCTTTATGGACAGGTCCCCAGCAACTAATGAAAAACTGTTTTTT. Protein sequence: CASSFMDRSPATNEKLFF. The chain has TRBV5-5 and TRBJ1-4; 7 positions agree with TRBD1. With V trimmed by 2 bases and J by 0 bases, 10 bases remained unmatched. Germline lookup yields CDR1 SGHKS and CDR2 YYEKEE (reference sequence). This CDR3 comprises 18 residues.

The chain couples TRBV10-3 to TRBJ1-6; D is unresolved. Trimming pared 2 bases from V and 4 bases from J, leaving 18 bases between. The CDR3 extends over 18 amino acids. In germline, CDR1 is ENHRY, CDR2 SYGVKD. The CDR3 spells CAISENLQTGRYNSPLHF. The CDR3 nucleotides read TGTGCCATCAGTGAGAATCTTCAGACCGGGAGGTATAATTCACCCCTCCACTTT.

The CDR3 DNA follows: TGTGCTAGTGGTCGGGGGAACACCGGGGAGCTGTTTTTT. Residues: CASGRGNTGELFF. The chain joins TRBV12-5 to TRBJ2-2; tentatively, D is TRBD2 (5 bases). The V and J ends lost 5 bases and 1 base respectively, with 5 bases between them. The CDR3 is 13 amino acids. Germline values: CDR1 LGHNT, CDR2 FRNRAP.

The sample holds a few counts of this clone. The chain is built from TRBV9 and TRBJ2-2, with 9 nucleotides matching TRBD2. This CDR3 region has 16 residues. Germline CDR1 and CDR2: SGDLS and YYNGEE. V dropped 4 bases and J dropped 0; count of bases not matched to a gene: 4. The CDR3 region has the DNA TGTGCCAGCAGCCTTAGCGGGGGCACGAACACCGGGGAGCTGTTTTTT. Translation: CASSLSGGTNTGELFF.

This clone was found a few times. The chain carries TRBV27 and TRBJ1-5; D uncertain. V was pared by 3 bases and J by 3 bases, with 3 bases between. The CDR3 consists of 12 residues. From germline, CDR1 is MNHEY and CDR2 SMNVEV (reference sequence). CDR3 in DNA: TGTGCCAGCAGTTTCATCAATCAGCCCCAGCATTTT. Amino acids: CASSFINQPQHF.

This chain uses TRBV18 with TRBJ1-4; D might be TRBD1 (6 bases). Germline CDR1 and CDR2: KGHSH and LQKENI. Trimming cost V 2 bases and J 0 bases, with 16 bases left between them. The CDR3 length is 18 residues. The CDR3 here is CASSPNLQGSATNEKLFF. The CDR3 DNA reads as TGTGCCAGCTCACCAAACTTACAGGGATCTGCAACTAATGAAAAACTGTTTTTT.

The genes are TRBV5-1 and TRBJ2-3; TRBD2 aligns across 8 bases. V shed 4 bases, J shed 2 bases, and the junction held 9 bases outside the gene matches. CDR3 length: 16 residues. The germline V gene encodes CDR1 SGHRS and CDR2 YFSETQ. The CDR3 nucleotides are TGCGCCAGCAGCAGATCTAGAGCGGGGGACACAGATACGCAGTATTTT. Its translation: CASSRSRAGDTDTQYF.

The CDR3 nucleotides read TGCGCCAGCAGCGGTGGGGGGGGACAGGGGGACTACGAGCAGTACTTC. Its protein product is CASSGGGGQGDYEQYF. The genes are TRBV5-1 and TRBJ2-7; 11 bases are a match to TRBD1. V was pared by 4 bases and J by 3 bases, with 9 bases of the junction left unmatched. The V gene's germline CDR1 is SGHRS and CDR2 YFSETQ. The CDR3 sequence is 16 residues long.

The chain links TRBV14 to TRBJ1-6; D not resolved. Germline lookup yields CDR1 SGHDN and CDR2 FVKESK. The CDR3 is 13 amino acids. Trimming pared 2 bases from V and 4 bases from J, leaving 3 bases between. CDR3 bases: TGTGCCAGCAGCCAACTATATAATTCACCCCTCCACTTT. It specifies CASSQLYNSPLHF. Looking up the rest from reference TRBV14 and TRBJ1-6 gives the full variable domain: EAGVTQFPSHSVIEKGQTVTLRCDPISGHDNLYWYRRVMGKEIKFLLHFVKESKQDESGMPNNRFLAERTGGTYSTLKVQPAELEDSGVYFCASSQLYNSPLHFGNGTRLTVT.

A few counts support this clone. V is TRBV28 and J is TRBJ2-1; 8 nucleotides agree with TRBD2. From germline, CDR1 is MDHEN and CDR2 SYDVKM. CDR3 size: 13 residues. Germline trimming cut 7 bases from V and 10 bases from J; bases unmatched to any gene: 9. The CDR3 loop is CASNRAGVREQFF. The CDR3 DNA sequence: TGTGCCAGCAATCGAGCGGGGGTACGGGAGCAGTTCTTC.

The rearrangement links TRBV2 to TRBJ2-5; D is perhaps TRBD1 (6 bases). The CDR3 covers 14 residues. The germline V gene encodes CDR1 SNHLY and CDR2 FYNNEI. The V and J ends lost 5 bases and 1 base respectively, with 11 bases between them. DNA for the CDR3: TGTGCCAGCAGTCTTCGACAGGCCCAAGAGACCCAGTACTTC. This sequence encodes CASSLRQAQETQYF.

This clone was detected a few times. The chain employs TRBV6-1 and TRBJ2-7, with a tentative D call TRBD1 (6 bases). The germline gives CDR1 MNHNS, CDR2 SASEGT. Deletions cut 1 base from V and 3 bases from J, with 7 bases between. The CDR3 has 13 residues. The CDR3 nucleotides read TGTGCCAGCAGTGAAGGGGACAACTACGAGCAGTACTTC. Its translation: CASSEGDNYEQYF.

J is TRBJ2-5 and V is TRBV5-1; 9 bases agree with TRBD1. Losses at the gene ends were 4 bases for V and 5 bases for J; bases not matched to a gene: 9. The CDR3 contains 15 residues. The germline V gene has CDR1 SGHRS and CDR2 YFSETQ. CDR3 in amino acids: CASSPGDRVVETQYF. Here the CDR3 DNA reads TGCGCCAGCAGCCCGGGGGACAGGGTCGTTGAGACCCAGTACTTC.

This clone was counted between two and nine times. The V and J genes are TRBV28 and TRBJ1-1, with TRBD1 as a possible D gene (6 bases). The length of the CDR3 is 16 residues. Between the trimmed V and J ends, which lost 2 bases and 8 bases, there was a span of 21 bases. Germline CDR1 and CDR2: MDHEN and SYDVKM. The CDR3 protein is CASSLPQGPRRNEAFF. In DNA form, the CDR3 reads TGTGCCAGCAGTTTACCACAGGGCCCGAGGCGAAACGAAGCTTTCTTT. Full variable domain (missing parts from reference TRBV28 and TRBJ1-1): DVKVTQSSRYLVKRTGEKVFLECVQDMDHENMFWYRQDPGLGLRLIYFSYDVKMKEKGDIPEGYSVSREKKERFSLILESASTNQTSMYLCASSLPQGPRRNEAFFGQGTRLTVV.

This sequence joins TRBV15 and TRBJ2-3, with D possibly TRBD1 on 5 matching bases. Trimming stripped 1 base from V and 7 bases from J, with 12 bases between. Germline loops: CDR1 LNHNV, CDR2 YYDKDF (reference sequence). CDR3 size: 14 residues. The chain's CDR3 is CATSRAQGRNTQYF. The DNA of the CDR3 is TGTGCCACCAGCAGAGCCCAGGGTAGAAATACGCAGTATTTT.

This chain's CDR3 is CASSLGRRGYNEQFF. CDR3 nucleotide sequence: TGTGCCAGCAGCTTAGGGCGGCGGGGCTACAATGAGCAGTTCTTC. This chain uses TRBV7-6 with TRBJ2-1; possible D gene TRBD2, 6 bases. The CDR3 contains 15 residues. Trimming cost V 1 base and J 3 bases, with 10 bases left between them. The germline gives CDR1 SGHVS, CDR2 FNYEAQ.

The rearrangement links TRBV29-1 to TRBJ1-1; D remains unclear. V lost 3 bases and J lost 4, with 9 bases in between. The CDR3 has 12 amino acids. Per germline, CDR1 SQVTM and CDR2 ANQGSEA. CDR3 sequence reads: CSVDLRGTEAFF. CDR3 nucleotides: TGCAGCGTTGATTTACGGGGCACTGAAGCTTTCTTT.

V is TRBV6-6 and J is TRBJ1-3; 9 nucleotides align to TRBD1. J lost 9 bases, V lost 8 bases, and 2 bases had no gene match. CDR1 is MNHNY, CDR2 SVGAGI, per germline (reference sequence). The CDR3 extends over 11 amino acids. The CDR3 nucleotides read TGTGCCAGCGGGACAGGGACCACCATATATTTT. Translating gives CASGTGTTIYF.

This clone appeared a few times. The rearrangement uses TRBV19 and TRBJ2-7, with D perhaps matching TRBD2 (6 bases). Germline CDR1 is LNHDA and CDR2 is SQIVND (reference sequence). The V end was cut by 4 bases, the J end by 3 bases, with 13 bases between. The CDR3 is made up of 14 amino acids. CDR3: CASSRQLGGYEQYF. The CDR3 nucleotides read TGTGCCAGTAGTAGACAGCTGGGGGGCTACGAGCAGTACTTC.

V and J are TRBV9 and TRBJ1-6; D is possibly TRBD1 (6 bases). Trimming cost V 4 bases and J 6 bases, with 8 bases left between them. CDR3 size: 13 residues. The germline V gene encodes CDR1 SGDLS and CDR2 YYNGEE. The chain's CDR3 is CASSIQGNSPLHF. As DNA, the CDR3 is TGTGCCAGCAGCATACAGGGTAATTCACCCCTCCACTTT.